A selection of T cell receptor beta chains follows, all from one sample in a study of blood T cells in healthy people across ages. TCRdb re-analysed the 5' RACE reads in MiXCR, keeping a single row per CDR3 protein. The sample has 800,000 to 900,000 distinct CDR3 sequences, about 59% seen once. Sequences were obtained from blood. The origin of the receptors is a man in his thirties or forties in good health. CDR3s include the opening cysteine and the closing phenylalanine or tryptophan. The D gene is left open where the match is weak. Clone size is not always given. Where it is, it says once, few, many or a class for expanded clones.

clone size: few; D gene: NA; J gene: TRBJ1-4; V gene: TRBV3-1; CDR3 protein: CASSQFNSEKLFF; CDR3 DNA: TGTGCCAGCAGCCAATTTAACAGTGAAAAACTGTTTTTT
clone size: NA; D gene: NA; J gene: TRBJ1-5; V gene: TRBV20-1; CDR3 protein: CSARRAGRFEVGNQPQHF; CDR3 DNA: TGCAGTGCTAGGCGGGCGGGACGATTCGAGGTGGGCAATCAGCCCCAGCATTTT
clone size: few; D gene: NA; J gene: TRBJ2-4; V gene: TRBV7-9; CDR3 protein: CASSLVSQGNIQYF; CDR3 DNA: TGTGCCAGCAGCTTAGTTTCGCAAGGAAACATTCAGTACTTC
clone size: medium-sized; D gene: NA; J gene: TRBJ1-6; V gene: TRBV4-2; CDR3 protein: CASSQEGTYNSPLHF; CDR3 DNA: TGTGCCAGCAGCCAAGAGGGGACGTATAATTCACCCCTCCACTTT
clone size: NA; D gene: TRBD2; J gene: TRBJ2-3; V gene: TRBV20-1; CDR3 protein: CSARMGVAGLGTGAQYF; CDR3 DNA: TGCAGTGCTAGGATGGGGGTAGCGGGTCTCGGGACGGGTGCGCAGTATTTT
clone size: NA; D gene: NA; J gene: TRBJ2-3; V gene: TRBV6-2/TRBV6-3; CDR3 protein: CASSRKDTQYF; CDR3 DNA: TGTGCCAGCAGTAGAAAAGATACGCAGTATTTT
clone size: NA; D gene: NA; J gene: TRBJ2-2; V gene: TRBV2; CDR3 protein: CASKDTGELFF; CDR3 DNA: TGTGCCAGCAAAGACACCGGGGAGCTGTTTTTT
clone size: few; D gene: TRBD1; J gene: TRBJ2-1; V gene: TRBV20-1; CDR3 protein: CSASNRDRAWNNEQFF; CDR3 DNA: TGCAGTGCTAGTAATAGGGACAGGGCATGGAACAATGAGCAGTTCTTC
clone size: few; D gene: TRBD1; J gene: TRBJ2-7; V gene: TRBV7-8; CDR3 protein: CASSTPDRVTYF; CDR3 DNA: TGTGCCAGCAGCACACCGGACAGGGTTACGTACTTC
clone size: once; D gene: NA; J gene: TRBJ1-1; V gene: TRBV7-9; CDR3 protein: CASSFQGTEAFF; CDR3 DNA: TGTGCCAGCAGCTTTCAGGGGACTGAAGCTTTCTTT